These 3 T cell receptor beta chains came from one sample sequenced in a study of cytomegalovirus exposure and HLA in healthy donors. The PCR used 60 Vbeta and 13 Jbeta primers. Profiling relied on immunoSEQ multiplex PCR, and the TCRdb table lists in-frame clones only, not all of them. The sample lists roughly 80,000 clones, over 60% occurring once. Sequencing was carried out using PBMCs. These receptors were taken from a male donor in good health and CMV-seronegative.

This clone was found once. The CDR3 DNA reads as TGTGCCAGCAGGGGGATGGGGCACTACGAGCAGTACTTC. Translation: CASRGMGHYEQYF. The chain employs TRBV2 and TRBJ2-5; D is perhaps TRBD1 (5 bases). Matching the DNA end better, TRBJ2-7 makes the J call doubtful. This CDR3 has 13 residues. Germline lookup yields CDR1 SNHLY and CDR2 FYNNEI.

The DNA of the CDR3 is TGCGCCAGCAGCCAAGAGCCGGATGAAGCGGGGGGTTGGGAGCTGTTTTTT. Its protein is CASSQEPDEAGGWELFF. The chain employs TRBV4-3 and TRBJ2-2; 9 bases are shared with TRBD2. The CDR3 extends over 17 amino acids. In germline, CDR1 is LGHNA, CDR2 YSLEER. After removal of 0 bases from V and 9 bases from J, the junction contained 11 bases not matched to a gene.

Here the CDR3 reads CATSRDGGPVRTDTQYF. DNA for the CDR3: TGTGCCACCAGCAGAGATGGCGGGCCCGTTCGAACAGATACGCAGTATTTT. The chain uses TRBV15 and TRBJ2-3, with D possibly being TRBD2 (5 bases). Trimming shortened V by 0 bases and J by 3 bases, and 16 bases separated the two germline ends. The CDR3 runs 17 residues. CDR1 and CDR2 (germline): LNHNV, YYDKDF (reference sequence).